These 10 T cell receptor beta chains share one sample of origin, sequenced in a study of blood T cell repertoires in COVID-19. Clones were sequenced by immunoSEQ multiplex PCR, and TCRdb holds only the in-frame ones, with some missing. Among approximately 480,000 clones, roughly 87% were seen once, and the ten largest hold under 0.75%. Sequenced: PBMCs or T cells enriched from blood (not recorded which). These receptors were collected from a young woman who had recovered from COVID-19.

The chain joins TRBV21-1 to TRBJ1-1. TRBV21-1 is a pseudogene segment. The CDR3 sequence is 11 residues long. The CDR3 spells CASSKRWEAFF. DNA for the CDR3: TGTGCCAGCAGCAAGAGGTGGGAAGCTTTCTTT.

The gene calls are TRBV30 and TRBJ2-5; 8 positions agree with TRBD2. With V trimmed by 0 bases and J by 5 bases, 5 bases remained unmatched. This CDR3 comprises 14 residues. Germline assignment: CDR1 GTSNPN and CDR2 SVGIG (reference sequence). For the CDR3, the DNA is TGTGCCTGGAGTGTGGCGGGGGGCCGGGAGACCCAGTACTTC. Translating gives CAWSVAGGRETQYF.

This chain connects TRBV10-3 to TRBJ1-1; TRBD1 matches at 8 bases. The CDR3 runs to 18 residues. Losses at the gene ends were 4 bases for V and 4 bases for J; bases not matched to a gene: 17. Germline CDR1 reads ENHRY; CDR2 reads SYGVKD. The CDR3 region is CAISGPDREGGGATEAFF. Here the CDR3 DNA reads TGTGCCATCAGTGGCCCGGACAGGGAAGGGGGTGGTGCCACTGAAGCTTTCTTT.

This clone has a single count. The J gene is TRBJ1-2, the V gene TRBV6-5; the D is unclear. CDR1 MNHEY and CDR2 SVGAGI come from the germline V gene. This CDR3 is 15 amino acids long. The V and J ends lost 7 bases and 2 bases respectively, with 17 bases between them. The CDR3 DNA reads TGTGCCAGCACGGCCTCCTGGGGAGAAAACTATGGCTACACCTTC. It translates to CASTASWGENYGYTF.

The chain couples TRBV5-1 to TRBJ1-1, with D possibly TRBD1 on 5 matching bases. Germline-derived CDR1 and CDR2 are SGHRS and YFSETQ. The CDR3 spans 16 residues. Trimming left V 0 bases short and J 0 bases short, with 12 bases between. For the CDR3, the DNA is TGCGCCAGCAGCTTGGAGGGCAGGGTCATGAACACTGAAGCTTTCTTT. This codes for CASSLEGRVMNTEAFF.

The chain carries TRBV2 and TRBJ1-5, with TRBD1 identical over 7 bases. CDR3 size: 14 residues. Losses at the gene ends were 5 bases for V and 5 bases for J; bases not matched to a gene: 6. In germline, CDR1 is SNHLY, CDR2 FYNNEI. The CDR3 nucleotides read TGTGCCAGCAGTTCGGGACAGACGGATCAGCCCCAGCATTTT. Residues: CASSSGQTDQPQHF.

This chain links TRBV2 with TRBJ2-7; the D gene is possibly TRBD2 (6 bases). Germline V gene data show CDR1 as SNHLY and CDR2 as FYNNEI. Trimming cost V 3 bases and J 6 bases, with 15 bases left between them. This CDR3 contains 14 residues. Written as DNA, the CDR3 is TGTGCCAGCAGTGATACGGGGGAACTGGGCGAGCAGTACTTC. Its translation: CASSDTGELGEQYF.

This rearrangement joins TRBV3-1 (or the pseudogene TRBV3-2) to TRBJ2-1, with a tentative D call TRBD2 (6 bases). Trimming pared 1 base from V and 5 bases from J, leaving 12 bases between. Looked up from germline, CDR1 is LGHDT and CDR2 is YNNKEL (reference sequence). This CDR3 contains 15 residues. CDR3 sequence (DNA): TGTGCCAGCAGCCAAGGGAGGGGCGGTCACAATGAGCAGTTCTTC. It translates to CASSQGRGGHNEQFF.

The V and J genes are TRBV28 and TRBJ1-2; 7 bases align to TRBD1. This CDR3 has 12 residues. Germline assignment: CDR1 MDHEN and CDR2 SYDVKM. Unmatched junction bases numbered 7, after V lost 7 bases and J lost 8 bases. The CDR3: CASTPRDRGYTF. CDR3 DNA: TGTGCCAGCACCCCCCGGGACAGAGGCTACACCTTC.

The CDR3 protein is CSALSGETQYF. The CDR3 DNA reads as TGCAGTGCCCTATCCGGGGAGACCCAGTACTTC. This chain connects TRBV20-1 to TRBJ2-5; no reliable D call. The length of the CDR3 is 11 residues. Germline V lookup: CDR1 DFQATT, CDR2 SNEGSKA (reference sequence). The V gene lost 6 bases and the J gene lost 5 bases, with 10 bases spanning the gap.